What follows are 10 T cell receptor beta chains derived from one specimen sequenced in a study of CD8 T cells in Susac syndrome. After extraction with the RNeasy kit, about 0.45 to 1 ug of the RNA was reverse transcribed using random hexamers. One entry per CDR3 protein, called by TCRdb with MiXCR from the immunoSEQ multiplex PCR reads. The top ten hold roughly 0.29% of the sample, which has some 120,000 distinct CDR3 sequences, 80% to 95% seen once. Sequenced: CD8+ T cells from PBMCs. These receptors originate from a human donor with multiple sclerosis.

This chain connects TRBV6-1 to TRBJ2-7; 7 positions agree with TRBD2. The J segment lost 0 bases and the V segment lost 7 bases, leaving 6 bases of the junction unmatched. The CDR3 extends over 14 amino acids. Looked up from germline, CDR1 is MNHNS and CDR2 is SASEGT. The CDR3 sequence: CASIPGLHSYEQYF. The CDR3 DNA is TGTGCCAGCATACCGGGACTACACTCCTACGAGCAGTACTTC.

The rearrangement links TRBV18 to TRBJ2-7; TRBD2 matches 7 bases. V was clipped by 3 bases and J by 2 bases; unmatched bases: 7. The CDR3 spans 15 residues. In germline, CDR1 is KGHSH, CDR2 LQKENI. The CDR3 protein is CASSPRTSAPYEQYV. The CDR3 nucleotides are TGTGCCAGCTCACCCCGAACTAGCGCTCCCTACGAGCAGTACGTC.

The chain employs TRBV2 and TRBJ2-7, with 7 bases aligning to TRBD1. Germline CDR1 SNHLY, CDR2 FYNNEI. The ends lost 4 bases at V and 3 bases at J; junction bases unmatched: 6. This CDR3 has 14 amino acids. Written as DNA, the CDR3 is TGTGCCAGCAGTGTACCGGGACAGAACTACGAGCAGTACGTC. Protein sequence: CASSVPGQNYEQYV.

The gene calls are TRBV9 and TRBJ2-1; 10 positions agree with TRBD2. V lost 0 bases to trimming and J lost 8 bases; unmatched junction nucleotides: 5. The germline CDR1 and CDR2 sequences are SGDLS and YYNGEE. This CDR3 comprises 15 residues. In nucleotides, the CDR3 is TGTGCCAGCAGCGTAGGGGTAGCGGGAGGTTATGAGCAGTTCTTC. It specifies CASSVGVAGGYEQFF.

This chain links TRBV5-6 with TRBJ2-3; possible D gene TRBD2, 6 bases. The CDR3 sequence is 14 residues long. Looked up from germline, CDR1 is SGHDT and CDR2 is YYEEEE. Trimming shortened V by 2 bases and J by 2 bases, and 9 bases separated the two germline ends. The CDR3 loop reads CASSFSGPTDTQYF. CDR3 in DNA: TGTGCCAGCAGCTTTAGCGGACCCACAGATACGCAGTATTTT.

The genes are TRBV9 and TRBJ2-2; D unresolved. The CDR3 sequence is 13 residues long. Trimming cost V 3 bases and J 4 bases, with 7 bases left between them. CDR1 is SGDLS and CDR2 is YYNGEE in the germline V gene. CDR3 sequence reads: CASSEAGTGELFF. CDR3 coding DNA: TGTGCCAGCAGCGAGGCCGGCACCGGGGAGCTGTTTTTT.

V gene TRBV15 combines with J gene TRBJ2-7; D is possibly TRBD2 (6 bases). The CDR3 runs 12 residues. Germline V CDR1 and CDR2: LNHNV, YYDKDF (reference sequence). V was pared by 0 bases and J by 7 bases, with 7 bases between. CDR3 bases: TGTGCCACCAGCAGAGATCGGGGGGAGCAGTACGTC. Protein: CATSRDRGEQYV.

The V call is TRBV9, the J call TRBJ2-5; 13 bases are shared with TRBD2. V dropped 3 bases and J dropped 4; count of bases not matched to a gene: 3. Germline V gene lookup returns CDR1 SGDLS and CDR2 YYNGEE. This CDR3 contains 15 residues. The CDR3 loop reads CASSELAGGGETQYF. The DNA for the CDR3 is TGTGCCAGCAGCGAACTAGCGGGAGGGGGAGAGACCCAGTACTTC. Full variable domain (rest looked up from reference TRBV9 and TRBJ2-5): DSGVTQTPKHLITATGQRVTLRCSPRSGDLSVYWYQQSLDQGLQFLIQYYNGEERAKGNILERFSAQQFPDLHSELNLSSLELGDSALYFCASSELAGGGETQYFGPGTRLLVL.

The V gene is TRBV20-1, the J gene TRBJ2-7, with TRBD1 matching 8 bases. V lost 0 bases, J lost 1 base, and 11 bases stayed unmatched. This CDR3 is 17 amino acids long. Germline V CDR1 and CDR2: DFQATT, SNEGSKA (reference sequence). CDR3 DNA sequence: TGCAGTGCTAGAGACCGACTAGGGGACAGGCTATCCTACGAGCAGTACTTC. This gives the protein CSARDRLGDRLSYEQYF.

V usage is TRBV5-4 and J usage is TRBJ2-3; 7 bases line up with TRBD2. CDR1 and CDR2 from the germline V gene are SGHNT and YYREEE (reference sequence). V lost 1 base to trimming and J lost 1 base; unmatched junction nucleotides: 6. This CDR3 is built from 16 residues. CDR3 in DNA: TGTGCCAGCAGCTTGTGGTCCAGCGGGGGCACAGATACGCAGTATTTT. Encoded protein: CASSLWSSGGTDTQYF.